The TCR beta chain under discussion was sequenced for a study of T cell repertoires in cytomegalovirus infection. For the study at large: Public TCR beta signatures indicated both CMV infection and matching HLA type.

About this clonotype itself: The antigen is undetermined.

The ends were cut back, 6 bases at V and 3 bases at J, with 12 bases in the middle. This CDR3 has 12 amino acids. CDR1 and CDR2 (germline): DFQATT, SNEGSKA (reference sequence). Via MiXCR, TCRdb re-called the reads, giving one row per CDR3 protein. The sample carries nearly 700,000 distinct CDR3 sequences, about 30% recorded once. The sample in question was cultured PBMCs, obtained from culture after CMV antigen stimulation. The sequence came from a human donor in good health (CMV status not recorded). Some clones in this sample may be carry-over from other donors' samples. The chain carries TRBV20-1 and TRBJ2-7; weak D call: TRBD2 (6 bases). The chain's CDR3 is CSASRGGYEQYF. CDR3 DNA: TGCAGTGCGTCTAGGGGAGGCTACGAGCAGTACTTC.